This T cell receptor beta chain was sequenced during a study of blood T cell repertoires in COVID-19. The CDR3 length is 14 residues. V lost 2 bases to trimming and J lost 4 bases, with 11 bases between them. Germline-derived CDR1 and CDR2 are ENHRY and SYGVKD. Per the study methods: Estimated nucleated cell counts came from reference gene primer amplification. Data came from immunoSEQ multiplex PCR; TCRdb stores just in-frame clones and leaves some out. That table gives V, J and clone size, and the DNA gave D and trimming. Of approximately 440,000 clones listed, roughly 87% were seen once; the top ten hold around 0.7%. Two negative PCRs, clearance, or symptom resolution characterized the recovered Cohort 3 donors.

This receptor was identified in a woman aged 18-29 years who had recovered from COVID-19. V is TRBV10-3 and J is TRBJ1-1, with D unclear. The sample consisted of PBMCs or T cells enriched from blood (not recorded which). The CDR3 spells CAISEREIPTEAFF. CDR3 in DNA: TGTGCCATCAGTGAGAGGGAGATCCCCACTGAAGCTTTCTTT.